The source of this T cell receptor beta chain is a study of long-term antiretroviral therapy in people with HIV. As for the study in general: The study's earliest collections predate the 2015 immediate-ART recommendation by about a decade. Overall study results and limits: Those clones which expanded before ART made up the dominant part of the repertoire at all time points.

As regards this clone: Its antigen is currently unknown.

At the survey level, the v3.0 immunoSEQ assay was run. Measured with immunoSEQ multiplex PCR; TCRdb has only the in-frame clones, and not every one. The sample lists about 21,000 clones; around 80% were seen once. Germline V CDR1 and CDR2: SGHDT, YYEEEE. The CDR3 consists of 13 residues. Deletions cut 6 bases from V and 6 bases from J, with 13 bases between. The material was unsorted PBMCs, obtained 4.1 years after starting antiretroviral therapy. The receptor comes from a woman aged 40 to 55 with HIV. The V call is TRBV5-6, the J call TRBJ1-3, with D perhaps matching TRBD1 (5 bases). In DNA, the CDR3 is TGTGCCAGCAACGGGGACCAGACAAACACCATATATTTT. Translated, it gives CASNGDQTNTIYF. Using reference TRBV5-6 and TRBJ1-3 for the parts outside the CDR3, the full variable domain is DAGVTQSPTHLIKTRGQQVTLRCSPKSGHDTVSWYQQALGQGPQFIFQYYEEEERQRGNFPDRFSGHQFPNYSSELNVNALLLGDSALYLCASNGDQTNTIYFGEGSWLTVV.